These 28 T cell receptor beta chains were all obtained from the same sample, sequenced in a study of T cell responses to AZD1222 COVID-19 vaccine. Clones were sequenced by immunoSEQ multiplex PCR, and TCRdb holds only the in-frame ones, with some missing. Of some 150,000 clones detected, 90% appear once; the ten largest clones hold 1.5%. Sequences were derived from peripheral blood, sampled 28 days after the second AZD1222 dose. These receptors came from an adult who received the AZD1222 COVID-19 vaccine.

The rearrangement uses TRBV9 and TRBJ2-1; 10 nucleotides agree with TRBD2. Unmatched junction bases numbered 5, after V lost 3 bases and J lost 5 bases. Germline CDR1 is SGDLS and CDR2 is YYNGEE. CDR3 length: 15 amino acids. CDR3 residues: CASSAGLAVNNEQFF. The DNA for the CDR3 is TGTGCCAGCAGCGCAGGACTAGCGGTAAACAATGAGCAGTTCTTC.

This clone was seen a single time. The rearrangement joins TRBV7-2 to TRBJ2-1; the D call may be TRBD1 or TRBD2 (6 bases each). From germline, CDR1 is SGHTA and CDR2 FQGNSA. Trimming pared 5 bases from V and 8 bases from J, leaving 19 bases between. The CDR3 is 15 residues long. CDR3 sequence: CASSPFGGPSDEQFF. DNA for the CDR3: TGTGCCAGCAGCCCATTTGGGGGGCCTAGTGATGAGCAGTTCTTC.

This clone was counted once. The chain combines TRBV29-1 with TRBJ2-3, with 14 nucleotides matching TRBD2. The germline gives CDR1 SQVTM, CDR2 ANQGSEA. V lost 5 bases to trimming and J lost 4 bases; unmatched junction nucleotides: 2. This CDR3 is 14 amino acids long. CDR3 sequence: CSVRLAGGADTQYF. In nucleotides, the CDR3 is TGCAGCGTTCGACTAGCGGGAGGGGCAGATACGCAGTATTTT.

J is TRBJ1-2 and V is TRBV11-2, with D perhaps TRBD1 (5 bases). Germline values: CDR1 SGHAT, CDR2 FQNNGV. Trimming cost V 2 bases and J 7 bases, with 23 bases left between them. CDR3 length: 17 amino acids. The CDR3 DNA reads as TGTGCCAGCAGCTTATCGGGGCAGCTTCCTGGCTTGGCTGGCTACACCTTC. Protein: CASSLSGQLPGLAGYTF.

The genes are TRBV28 and TRBJ1-1; unclear D gene. This CDR3 has 16 residues. Per the germline V gene, CDR1 is MDHEN and CDR2 is SYDVKM. Trimming stripped 1 base from V and 1 base from J, with 13 bases between. CDR3 DNA: TGTGCCAGCAGTTTATTTGGGAGGGCGGGGAACACTGAAGCTTTCTTT. Encoded protein: CASSLFGRAGNTEAFF. Based on the CDR3 plus reference TRBV28 and TRBJ1-1, the full variable domain is DVKVTQSSRYLVKRTGEKVFLECVQDMDHENMFWYRQDPGLGLRLIYFSYDVKMKEKGDIPEGYSVSREKKERFSLILESASTNQTSMYLCASSLFGRAGNTEAFFGQGTRLTVV.

The chain is built from TRBV27 and TRBJ2-1, with 11 bases aligning to TRBD2. The CDR3 totals 20 residues. CDR1 and CDR2 (germline): MNHEY, SMNVEV (reference sequence). J lost 0 bases, V lost 6 bases, and 16 bases had no gene match. CDR3 protein: CASSLTRSTSGALSYNEQFF. DNA of the CDR3: TGTGCCAGCAGCCTAACCCGTTCGACTAGCGGGGCCCTCTCCTACAATGAGCAGTTCTTC.

The V gene is TRBV20-1, the J gene TRBJ2-7; no reliable D call. This CDR3 has 11 amino acids. Germline-derived CDR1 and CDR2 are DFQATT and SNEGSKA (reference sequence). V was clipped by 6 bases and J by 4 bases, with 10 bases between them. In DNA form, the CDR3 reads TGCAGTGCCAGTTTGGGATACGAGCAGTACTTC. Its translation is CSASLGYEQYF.

The CDR3 bases are TGTGCCAGCAGCTCTCACCTAGCGGGAGCGGAGGAGACCCAGTACTTC. It translates to CASSSHLAGAEETQYF. The rearrangement uses TRBV7-8 and TRBJ2-5; 10 bases agree with TRBD2. This CDR3 comprises 16 residues. The V segment lost 4 bases and the J segment 5 bases; nucleotides outside the gene matches: 10. Germline V lookup: CDR1 SGHVS, CDR2 FQNEAQ.

The chain combines TRBV28 with TRBJ2-7; D could derive from TRBD1 or TRBD2 (6 bases each). V was cut by 2 bases and J by 6 bases, with 14 bases left in between. Per germline, CDR1 MDHEN and CDR2 SYDVKM. There are 14 residues in the CDR3. The CDR3: CASSLLGTGAEQYF. CDR3 DNA sequence: TGTGCCAGCAGTTTACTGGGGACGGGGGCCGAGCAGTACTTC.

J is TRBJ1-2 and V is TRBV28; D call uncertain. The CDR3 runs 11 residues. Trimming took 7 bases from V and 2 from J, leaving 5 bases between them. Germline values: CDR1 MDHEN, CDR2 SYDVKM. The CDR3 loop is CASMANYGYTF. The CDR3 DNA follows: TGTGCCAGCATGGCCAACTATGGCTACACCTTC.

In DNA form, the CDR3 reads TGTGCCAGTAGTACAAGACAGGGTGGTGGGGCCAACGTCCTGACTTTC. As protein: CASSTRQGGGANVLTF. The chain links TRBV19 to TRBJ2-6; 7 nucleotides line up with TRBD1. Trimming removed 4 bases from V and 3 bases from J; junction bases left unmatched: 6. Germline V CDR1 and CDR2: LNHDA, SQIVND (reference sequence). The length of the CDR3 is 16 residues.

V is TRBV12-3 or TRBV12-4 and J is TRBJ1-2; D remains unclear. The V end lost 3 bases, the J end lost 7 bases, and 12 bases lay between the germline ends. The CDR3 extends over 13 amino acids. CDR3 loop: CASSLWGDPGYTF. The CDR3 DNA reads as TGTGCCAGCAGTTTGTGGGGAGATCCTGGCTACACCTTC.

The chain carries TRBV7-2 and TRBJ1-3, with D hard to call. Trimming stripped 1 base from V and 7 bases from J, with 5 bases between. Germline V gene sequence: CDR1 SGHTA, CDR2 FQGNSA. This CDR3 is built from 12 residues. CDR3 nucleotides: TGTGCCAGCAGCTTAGGGTCGAACACCATATATTTT. Encoded protein: CASSLGSNTIYF. The full variable domain, its missing parts supplied by reference TRBV7-2 and TRBJ1-3, is GAGVSQSPSNKVTEKGKDVELRCDPISGHTALYWYRQSLGQGLEFLIYFQGNSAPDKSGLPSDRFSAERTGGSVSTLTIQRTQQEDSAVYLCASSLGSNTIYFGEGSWLTVV.

This chain connects TRBV12-3 or TRBV12-4 to TRBJ1-4, with D unclear. CDR3 length: 11 residues. Trimming removed 5 bases at V and 7 bases at J, with 5 bases between. CDR3 residues: CASSLSEKLFF. CDR3 in DNA: TGTGCCAGCAGTCTGAGTGAAAAACTGTTTTTT.

The rearrangement links TRBV7-2 to TRBJ2-1; D not certain. The CDR3 has 11 amino acids. Germline lookup yields CDR1 SGHTA and CDR2 FQGNSA. The V end lost 6 bases, the J end lost 9 bases, and 9 bases lay between the germline ends. CDR3 protein: CASSFYAEQFF. The CDR3 DNA sequence: TGTGCCAGCAGTTTCTACGCTGAGCAGTTCTTC.

V usage is TRBV6-6 and J usage is TRBJ1-3; possible D gene TRBD1, 6 bases. V lost 4 bases, J lost 5 bases, and 9 bases lay in between. There are 13 residues in the CDR3. From germline, CDR1 is MNHNY and CDR2 SVGAGI (reference sequence). The CDR3 is CASSLTGRNTIYF. In DNA, the CDR3 is TGTGCCAGCAGTTTGACAGGACGAAACACCATATATTTT.

This clone was picked up one time. The rearrangement uses TRBV7-9 and TRBJ1-2; D perhaps matches TRBD1 (5 bases). The CDR3 has 15 residues. Germline V CDR1 and CDR2: SEHNR, FQNEAQ (reference sequence). V lost 5 bases to trimming and J lost 3 bases, with 16 bases between them. The CDR3 protein is CASSLTDGGYYGYTF. The CDR3 region has the DNA TGTGCCAGCAGCCTTACTGACGGGGGTTACTATGGCTACACCTTC.

This CDR3 is CASSYLEGAEAFF. The DNA for the CDR3 is TGTGCCAGCAGTTACTTAGAGGGCGCTGAAGCTTTCTTT. The rearrangement joins TRBV6-5 to TRBJ1-1; no reliable D call. CDR1 and CDR2 (germline): MNHEY, SVGAGI. CDR3 length equals 13 residues. V lost 1 base and J lost 6, with 9 bases in between.

The chain couples TRBV5-4 to TRBJ2-3; D is perhaps TRBD2 (7 bases). CDR3 length: 18 residues. V gave up 2 bases and J gave up 4 bases, with 23 bases separating them. The germline V gene encodes CDR1 SGHNT and CDR2 YYREEE (reference sequence). The CDR3 DNA is TGTGCCAGCAGCTTTTATAAAATTGGGGGGGCGAGGTCAGATACGCAGTATTTT. Translation: CASSFYKIGGARSDTQYF.

The V and J genes are TRBV9 and TRBJ1-5, with D hard to call. The CDR3 is 14 residues long. Germline-derived CDR1 and CDR2 are SGDLS and YYNGEE. The V end was cut by 3 bases, the J end by 2 bases, with 9 bases between. CDR3 in DNA: TGTGCCAGCAGCGGCCTTGAAGGCAATCAGCCCCAGCATTTT. It yields the protein CASSGLEGNQPQHF.

V is TRBV20-1 and J is TRBJ1-1; D is ambiguous. With 6 bases removed from V and 5 bases from J, the gap between germline ends came to 10 bases. Germline V gene sequence: CDR1 DFQATT, CDR2 SNEGSKA (reference sequence). This CDR3 has 11 residues. As DNA, the CDR3 is TGCAGTGCAGACGGGGTAACTGAAGCTTTCTTT. Its protein product is CSADGVTEAFF.

This clone came up once. V usage is TRBV24-1 and J usage is TRBJ2-3; TRBD2 matches at 15 bases. Trimming took 2 bases from V and 3 from J; bases not matched to a gene: 5. The V gene's germline CDR1 is KGHDR and CDR2 SFDVKD. The CDR3 runs to 18 residues. The chain's CDR3 is CATSDSPGLAGGTDTQYF. CDR3 nucleotides: TGTGCCACCAGTGATTCGCCGGGACTAGCGGGAGGAACAGATACGCAGTATTTT.

The V gene is TRBV30, the J gene TRBJ1-5; TRBD1 aligns across 10 bases. Germline V CDR1 and CDR2: GTSNPN, SVGIG (reference sequence). V lost 3 bases and J lost 7; bases outside the gene matches: 6. The length of the CDR3 is 14 residues. CDR3 protein: CAWSRDRGRQPQHF. For the CDR3, the DNA is TGTGCCTGGAGCCGGGACAGGGGTCGGCAGCCCCAGCATTTT.

This clone was detected once. The chain has TRBV28 and TRBJ2-7, with a possible D match to TRBD2 (6 bases). The CDR3 loop spans 15 amino acids. Germline CDR1 is MDHEN and CDR2 is SYDVKM. V lost 5 bases and J 3 bases, leaving 17 bases between the germline ends. The CDR3 sequence is CASSPGSAGDYEQYF. The CDR3 DNA reads as TGTGCCAGCAGTCCCGGGAGTGCCGGGGACTACGAGCAGTACTTC.

This rearrangement joins TRBV9 to TRBJ2-7; TRBD2 aligns across 9 bases. CDR3 length: 14 amino acids. Germline loops: CDR1 SGDLS, CDR2 YYNGEE. V was clipped by 4 bases and J by 5 bases; unmatched bases: 7. The CDR3 loop reads CASSYSGGADEQYF. For the CDR3, the DNA is TGTGCCAGCAGCTATAGCGGGGGAGCGGACGAGCAGTACTTC.

CDR3 coding DNA: TGTGCCAGCTCACCATCCGGGGACACTGAAGCTTTCTTT. The encoded protein is CASSPSGDTEAFF. This chain connects TRBV18 to TRBJ1-1; unclear D gene. Between the trimmed V and J ends, which lost 2 bases and 3 bases, there was a span of 7 bases. This CDR3 spans 13 amino acids. CDR1 is KGHSH, CDR2 LQKENI, per germline.

The V and J genes are TRBV7-9 and TRBJ2-1; D possibly matches TRBD1 or TRBD2 (6 bases each). The germline gives CDR1 SEHNR, CDR2 FQNEAQ (reference sequence). Trimming took off 2 bases at V and 5 bases at J, with 13 bases between the two ends. This CDR3 is 15 amino acids long. CDR3 in amino acids: CASSLTRGPNNEQFF. The DNA for the CDR3 is TGTGCCAGCAGCTTAACACGGGGGCCCAACAATGAGCAGTTCTTC.

The chain couples TRBV5-1 to TRBJ1-1; no firm D call. The germline V and J ends were trimmed by 0 bases and 4 bases, with 10 bases remaining between them. This CDR3 contains 14 residues. Germline V CDR1 and CDR2: SGHRS, YFSETQ. The CDR3 region is CASSLAGGPTEAFF. The CDR3 DNA reads TGCGCCAGCAGCTTGGCTGGAGGCCCCACTGAAGCTTTCTTT.